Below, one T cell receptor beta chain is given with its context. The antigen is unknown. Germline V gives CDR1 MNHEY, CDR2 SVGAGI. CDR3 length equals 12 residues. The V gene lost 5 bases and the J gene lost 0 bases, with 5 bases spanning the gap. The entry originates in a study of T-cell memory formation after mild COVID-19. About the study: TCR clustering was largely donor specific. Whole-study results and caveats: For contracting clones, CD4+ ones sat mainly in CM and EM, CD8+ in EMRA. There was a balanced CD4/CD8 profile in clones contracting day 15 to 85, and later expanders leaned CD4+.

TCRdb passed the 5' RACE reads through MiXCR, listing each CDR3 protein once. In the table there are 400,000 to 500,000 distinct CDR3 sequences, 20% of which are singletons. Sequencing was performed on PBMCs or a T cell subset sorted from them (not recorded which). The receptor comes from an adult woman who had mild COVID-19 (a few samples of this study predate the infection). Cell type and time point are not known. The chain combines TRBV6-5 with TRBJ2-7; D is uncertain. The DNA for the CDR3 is TGTGCCAGCAGTCGCAGCTCCTACGAGCAGTACGTC. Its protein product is CASSRSSYEQYV.